This T cell receptor (beta chain) was captured in a study of OX40 agonist ivuxolimab in advanced cancers. Study-level background: While on treatment, patients had intravenous ivuxolimab at 0.01 to 10 mg/kg every 2 weeks. Three patients showed partial responses: one hepatocellular carcinoma and two cutaneous melanoma cases.

The CDR3 runs 12 residues. CDR1 and CDR2 from the germline V gene are MDHEN and SYDVKM. V lost 6 bases, J lost 10 bases, and 10 bases lay in between. General study findings and limits: Averaged across samples, CD8+ T cells carried more expanded clones than CD4+ did. Also showing low normalized T-cell clonal expansion were some of the nonresponders.

Remarks on this clone: Its target is unknown.

The assay was immunoSEQ multiplex PCR, and TCRdb's table has in-frame clones only and misses some. The data contain about 82,000 clones, around 90% of them singletons. V and J are TRBV28 and TRBJ1-6, with a weak D call TRBD1 (5 bases). This TCR derives from an adult with an advanced solid tumor such as melanoma, head and neck, liver or kidney cancer. Sample: CD4+ or CD8+ T cells sorted from blood, taken in a trial of the OX40 agonist ivuxolimab. The CDR3 region has the DNA TGTGCCAGCAGGTACAGGAACTCACCCCTCCACTTT. Protein sequence: CASRYRNSPLHF.